This T cell receptor (beta chain) was identified during a study of beta chain features in type 1 diabetes. Details on this clone: As yet, its antigen is unknown.

Purity exceeded 98% in all sorted populations. Expressed TCRB transcripts were sequenced after all isolated RNA was converted to cDNA. Sequencing was performed with immunoSEQ multiplex PCR; in TCRdb, only in-frame clones are kept and a portion is missing. This sample has roughly 150,000 clones, with approximately 7.8% found just once. General study findings and limits: All four CD4+ subsets of Type 1 diabetes patients contained TCRB CDR3s that were moderately but significantly shorter. Across patients, naive, central memory and Treg TCRB repertoires exhibited apparently greater similarity than was observed across healthy donors. For type 1 diabetes patients, VDJ junctions showed fewer insertions and more deletions.

The material sequenced was central memory CD4+ T cells from blood. This sequence originates from a woman between 35 and 50 years old with type 1 diabetes.

The CDR3 coding sequence is TGTGCCAGCAGCCAAGTGGAGGGGGCAACGGGACTAGACTATGAGCAGTTCTTC. This sequence encodes CASSQVEGATGLDYEQFF. This sequence joins TRBV4-2 and TRBJ2-1, with D perhaps matching TRBD2 (8 bases). Germline lookup yields CDR1 LGHNA and CDR2 YNFKEQ. The CDR3 loop spans 18 amino acids. Trimming took 1 base from V and 8 from J, leaving 24 bases between them.